The rows below give T cell receptor beta chains drawn from one sample of a study of technical replicates of blood from several donors. Libraries were prepared by immunoSEQ multiplex PCR; TCRdb keeps only in-frame clonotypes and omits some of them. This sample has approximately 85,000 clones, with around 92% found just once. Sequences were obtained from T cells isolated from PBMCs. The receptor source for this set is a human donor in good health. The CDR3 runs from the conserved cysteine through the conserved F or W. D genes are given only for firm matches.

D gene: -; V gene: TRBV10-1; J gene: TRBJ2-7; CDR3 protein: CASSDGLGGVRNEQYF
D gene: TRBD2; V gene: TRBV2; J gene: TRBJ2-1; CDR3 protein: CASGTGLASYNEQFF
D gene: -; V gene: TRBV12-2; J gene: TRBJ2-1; CDR3 protein: CASRLEGGHYNEQFF
D gene: -; V gene: TRBV28; J gene: TRBJ1-4; CDR3 protein: CASTIAGVANEKLFF
D gene: -; V gene: TRBV9; J gene: TRBJ2-7; CDR3 protein: CASSGNLQYEQYF
D gene: TRBD1; V gene: TRBV27; J gene: TRBJ2-7; CDR3 protein: CASTLQGQGHEQYF
D gene: TRBD2; V gene: TRBV4-1; J gene: TRBJ2-3; CDR3 protein: CASSQFTSGPTDTQYF
D gene: -; V gene: TRBV7-9; J gene: TRBJ2-2; CDR3 protein: CASSSGAGELFF
D gene: -; V gene: TRBV7-3; J gene: TRBJ2-1; CDR3 protein: CASRSSLINEQFF
D gene: TRBD1; V gene: TRBV28; J gene: TRBJ2-7; CDR3 protein: CASSSTGALKEQYF
D gene: TRBD2; V gene: TRBV4-1; J gene: TRBJ2-1; CDR3 protein: CASSHSIATSGRLGNEQFF
D gene: TRBD1; V gene: TRBV5-1; J gene: TRBJ2-3; CDR3 protein: CASSPGTGSATDTQYF
D gene: TRBD1; V gene: TRBV28; J gene: TRBJ2-7; CDR3 protein: CATSGQVTYEQYF
D gene: -; V gene: TRBV2; J gene: TRBJ1-3; CDR3 protein: CANSEAGYFSGNTIYF
D gene: -; V gene: TRBV7-2; J gene: TRBJ1-5; CDR3 protein: CASSLVLGAVDQPQHF
D gene: TRBD1; V gene: TRBV5-1; J gene: TRBJ1-1; CDR3 protein: CASSLTGGARTEAFF
D gene: -; V gene: TRBV25-1; J gene: TRBJ2-5; CDR3 protein: CASSEYFGRAQDF
D gene: -; V gene: TRBV7-6; J gene: TRBJ2-1; CDR3 protein: CASSDRDSPHEQFF
D gene: TRBD1; V gene: TRBV11-2; J gene: TRBJ1-2; CDR3 protein: CASSSSREGANGYTF
D gene: -; V gene: TRBV14; J gene: TRBJ2-7; CDR3 protein: CASSQVFLGTYEQYF
D gene: -; V gene: TRBV5-6; J gene: TRBJ2-3; CDR3 protein: CASSSLKGPWDTQYF
D gene: -; V gene: TRBV9; J gene: TRBJ1-1; CDR3 protein: CASSEGRETEAFF
D gene: -; V gene: TRBV28; J gene: TRBJ2-7; CDR3 protein: CASSFSDPYEQYF
D gene: TRBD2; V gene: TRBV4-2; J gene: TRBJ2-1; CDR3 protein: CASSHTGGGYNEQFF
D gene: -; V gene: TRBV29-1; J gene: TRBJ1-1; CDR3 protein: CSVVIAEAFF
D gene: TRBD2; V gene: TRBV4-2; J gene: TRBJ2-1; CDR3 protein: CASSKLAGEDEQFF
D gene: TRBD2; V gene: TRBV27; J gene: TRBJ2-5; CDR3 protein: CASSYSGGGTETQYF
D gene: -; V gene: TRBV27; J gene: TRBJ1-1; CDR3 protein: CASALTVPNTEAFF
D gene: -; V gene: TRBV15; J gene: TRBJ2-1; CDR3 protein: CATSRGDSDFYNEQFF
D gene: -; V gene: TRBV10-3; J gene: TRBJ2-3; CDR3 protein: CAINPAERTDTQYF
D gene: TRBD1; V gene: TRBV7-9; J gene: TRBJ1-2; CDR3 protein: CASSLQGQGNGYTF
D gene: TRBD2; V gene: TRBV7-7; J gene: TRBJ2-3; CDR3 protein: CASSLSGGSTDTQYF
D gene: -; V gene: TRBV10-2; J gene: TRBJ2-5; CDR3 protein: CASSDIHETQYF
D gene: TRBD1; V gene: TRBV15; J gene: TRBJ1-4; CDR3 protein: CATSADRGENEKLFF
D gene: TRBD1; V gene: TRBV5-1; J gene: TRBJ2-7; CDR3 protein: CASAWDRESYEQYF
D gene: -; V gene: TRBV5-8; J gene: TRBJ2-7; CDR3 protein: CASSVAVARSSYEQYF
D gene: -; V gene: TRBV19; J gene: TRBJ2-2; CDR3 protein: CASSITSTSVKGHRELFF
D gene: -; V gene: TRBV21-1; J gene: TRBJ2-1; CDR3 protein: CARGEEASYNEQFF
D gene: TRBD2; V gene: TRBV11-2; J gene: TRBJ2-5; CDR3 protein: CASFASGKGLQETQYF
D gene: -; V gene: TRBV28; J gene: TRBJ1-2; CDR3 protein: CASSFQGFYGYTF
D gene: -; V gene: TRBV7-9; J gene: TRBJ2-5; CDR3 protein: CASSLGTAKRGGETQYF
D gene: TRBD2; V gene: TRBV10-1; J gene: TRBJ2-3; CDR3 protein: CASSEARTSSNTQYF
D gene: -; V gene: TRBV5-1; J gene: TRBJ2-2; CDR3 protein: CASSLTGNTGELFF
D gene: -; V gene: TRBV10-2; J gene: TRBJ2-7; CDR3 protein: CASSVQGKTYEQYF
D gene: TRBD2; V gene: TRBV19; J gene: TRBJ2-2; CDR3 protein: CASSPPRTSGTRAGELFF
D gene: -; V gene: TRBV28; J gene: TRBJ2-5; CDR3 protein: CASSGSGALQETQYF